Below, one TCR beta chain is given with its context. The data derive from a study of PD-L1 blockade in urothelial cancer. Sequencing was performed with immunoSEQ multiplex PCR; in TCRdb, only in-frame clones are kept and a portion is missing. The table records some 45,000 clones, 80% of them present only once. The V gene's germline CDR1 is SNHLY and CDR2 FYNNEI. Trimming stripped 9 bases from V and 0 bases from J, with 14 bases between. The length of the CDR3 is 14 residues. The time point here: pretreatment peripheral blood. The clonotype was recovered from a man in his 60s with urothelial cancer. The chain combines TRBV2 with TRBJ2-5; unclear D gene. The sample in question was PBMCs, obtained around atezolizumab (anti-PD-L1) treatment. The CDR3, as DNA: TGTGCCAGTCAAGGCAGGCAGTACCAAGAGACCCAGTACTTC. Amino acids: CASQGRQYQETQYF.